Below are 22 T cell receptor beta chains sequenced from a single sample in a study of metastatic and nonmetastatic thyroid tumors. Ahead of thyroid surgery, no patient had received treatment of any kind. MiXCR re-clonotyped the PCR reads for TCRdb. This sample has 40,000 or so clones, with about 17% found just once. What was sequenced was tumor tissue. The receptors shown here come from a female donor with papillary thyroid cancer or a benign thyroid nodule (not recorded which). Some clones in this sample may be carry-over from other donors' samples.

This clone occurred many times. The chain couples TRBV15 to TRBJ1-1, with 9 bases identical to TRBD1. The CDR3 is 15 amino acids. V lost 5 bases to trimming and J lost 2 bases; unmatched junction nucleotides: 6. Looked up from germline, CDR1 is LNHNV and CDR2 is YYDKDF (reference sequence). CDR3 region: CATSGGTGLNTEAFF. The CDR3 DNA sequence: TGTGCCACCAGCGGCGGGACAGGGCTAAACACTGAAGCTTTCTTT.

This clone occurred many times. The V and J genes are TRBV7-9 and TRBJ1-2; TRBD1 is a possible D gene (5 bases). Germline-derived CDR1 and CDR2 are SEHNR and FQNEAQ (reference sequence). The CDR3 is 14 amino acids. The V gene lost 3 bases and the J gene lost 8 bases, with 16 bases spanning the gap. As DNA, the CDR3 is TGTGCCAGCAGCTTTGACAGCCGGACGCAAGGCTACACCTTC. It yields the protein CASSFDSRTQGYTF.

This clone was recorded at least ten times. V is TRBV5-1 and J is TRBJ2-2; no clear D. The CDR3 is 16 residues long. CDR1 is SGHRS and CDR2 is YFSETQ in the germline V gene. With 0 bases removed from V and 0 bases from J, the gap between germline ends came to 9 bases. CDR3: CASSLVPGTNTGELFF. In DNA form, the CDR3 reads TGCGCCAGCAGCTTGGTTCCGGGTACGAACACCGGGGAGCTGTTTTTT.

This clone was recorded at least ten times. V is TRBV4-1 and J is TRBJ2-7; no clear D gene. V lost 4 bases and J lost 2, with 12 bases in between. There are 14 residues in the CDR3. Germline CDR1 reads MGHRA; CDR2 reads YSYEKL. The CDR3 sequence is CASSPAGMAYEQYF. Here the CDR3 DNA reads TGCGCCAGCAGCCCGGCCGGCATGGCCTACGAGCAGTACTTC.

A remark on this clone: This clone may be a read error of a much larger clone one base away. The chain carries TRBV29-1 and TRBJ2-3; D call uncertain. There are 13 residues in the CDR3. V was clipped by 7 bases and J by 4 bases, with 15 bases between them. CDR1 SQVTM and CDR2 ANQGSEA come from the germline V gene. CDR3 sequence (DNA): TGCAGCGCACGATCATTGTTGGCAGATACGCAGTATTTT. Protein product: CSARSLLADTQYF.

This clone came up many times. This rearrangement joins TRBV6-1 to TRBJ2-1; D gene uncertain. CDR3 size: 14 residues. V shed 5 bases and J shed 3 bases, with 11 bases lying between them. Germline V gene lookup returns CDR1 MNHNS and CDR2 SASEGT. The DNA for the CDR3 is TGTGCCAGCAGTTTAGAAGAGAGCTACAATGAGCAGTTCTTC. It encodes CASSLEESYNEQFF.

This clone was detected ten times or more. CDR3 residues: CATASGMAEQFF. The CDR3 region has the DNA TGTGCCACCGCTAGCGGGATGGCTGAGCAGTTCTTC. This chain links TRBV10-3 with TRBJ2-1, with 9 bases lining up with TRBD2. The CDR3 totals 12 residues. Germline CDR1 ENHRY, CDR2 SYGVKD. After removal of 10 bases from V and 9 bases from J, the junction contained 7 bases not matched to a gene.

CDR3 in DNA: TGCAGTGCTAGTCCGGGACTAGCGGGAGGGCTCTTCCTGGGAAGGCAGTACTTC. Its translation is CSASPGLAGGLFLGRQYF. The chain is built from TRBV20-1 and TRBJ2-7; TRBD2 matches 16 bases. The V and J ends lost 3 bases and 9 bases, in that order; junction bases with no gene match: 17. Germline V gives CDR1 DFQATT, CDR2 SNEGSKA (reference sequence). This CDR3 has 18 amino acids.

This clone came up many times. The chain links TRBV20-1 to TRBJ2-3; 8 bases are a match to TRBD1. This CDR3 has 13 amino acids. The germline CDR1 and CDR2 sequences are DFQATT and SNEGSKA (reference sequence). The CDR3 loop reads CSPARGPSDTQYF. DNA for the CDR3: TGCAGCCCGGCCAGGGGGCCCTCAGATACGCAGTATTTT.

This clone has ten or more counts. J is TRBJ1-2 and V is TRBV11-1; a possible D gene is TRBD1 (6 bases). CDR1 is SGHAT and CDR2 is FQDESV in the germline V gene (reference sequence). The CDR3 extends over 16 amino acids. V lost 2 bases and J 3 bases, leaving 16 bases between the germline ends. The CDR3 protein is CASSLTTGRGDYGYTF. The CDR3 DNA reads TGTGCCAGCAGCTTAACCACAGGGAGAGGGGACTATGGCTACACCTTC.

This chain connects TRBV11-1 to TRBJ2-7; tentatively, D is TRBD2 (6 bases). The CDR3 runs 16 residues. V shed 5 bases and J shed 1 base, with 18 bases lying between them. The V gene's germline CDR1 is SGHAT and CDR2 FQDESV (reference sequence). CDR3 nucleotide sequence: TGTGCCAGCAGCCCCGATTGGCGGGGAGGTTCCTACGAGCAGTACTTC. Translated: CASSPDWRGGSYEQYF.

This chain links TRBV19 with TRBJ2-1; 9 nucleotides match TRBD2. Trimming at V came to 6 bases and at J to 4 bases, leaving 10 bases not matched to a gene. The CDR3 is made up of 16 amino acids. Germline CDR1 reads LNHDA; CDR2 reads SQIVND (reference sequence). CDR3 DNA sequence: TGTGCCAGTAGCCGCCGGCGTAGCGGGAGATACAATGAGCAGTTCTTC. Amino acid sequence: CASSRRRSGRYNEQFF.

The sample holds a few counts of this clone. A much larger clone differs from this one at a single base, so this may be a read error. The rearrangement uses TRBV29-1 and TRBJ2-3; D perhaps matches TRBD2 (5 bases). The germline gives CDR1 SQVTM, CDR2 ANQGSEA. V was clipped by 5 bases and J by 2 bases, with 14 bases between them. The CDR3 is 14 residues long. CDR3 sequence (DNA): TGCAGCGTTTCGGTGGGAGACCCCACAGATACGCAGTATTTT. This sequence encodes CSVSVGDPTDTQYF.

The chain employs TRBV4-2 and TRBJ2-2; D gene uncertain. V dropped 1 base and J dropped 3 bases, with 15 bases sitting between them. The CDR3 consists of 17 residues. Germline V gene sequence: CDR1 LGHNA, CDR2 YNFKEQ. CDR3 sequence (DNA): TGTGCCAGCAGCCAAGCAACAGCTGGAGTTTACACCGGGGAGCTGTTTTTT. It translates to CASSQATAGVYTGELFF.

The sample holds many counts of this clone. The chain has TRBV4-1 and TRBJ2-1, with 10 bases aligning to TRBD2. This CDR3 has 16 residues. V shed 1 base, J shed 10 bases, and the junction held 10 bases outside the gene matches. Germline values: CDR1 MGHRA, CDR2 YSYEKL. CDR3 region: CASSQVASGSMWEQFF. The CDR3 DNA reads TGCGCCAGCAGCCAAGTTGCTAGCGGGAGTATGTGGGAGCAGTTCTTC.

As to this clone: A much larger clonotype is one base distant, so this may be a read error. This CDR3 is also generated by other DNA sequences in the sample. The genes are TRBV20-1 and TRBJ1-1; D unclear. There are 13 residues in the CDR3. Between the trimmed V and J ends, which lost 3 bases and 4 bases, there was a span of 12 bases. The germline gives CDR1 DFQATT, CDR2 SNEGSKA (reference sequence). The CDR3 bases are TGCAGTGCTAGGCCGCAATCTATCACTGAAGCTTTCTTT. Translation: CSARPQSITEAFF.

As for this clone: One junction end disagrees with the germline gene, perhaps due to a read error. The chain has TRBV10-2 and TRBJ2-2, with D possibly being TRBD2 (5 bases). The CDR3 is 13 residues long. Germline V gene lookup returns CDR1 WSHSY and CDR2 SAAADI. CDR3: CASSEGYPGVLFF. The CDR3 DNA is TGCGCCAGCAGTGAAGGGTATCCCGGGGTGCTGTTTTTT.

The rearrangement links TRBV4-2 to TRBJ2-1; D tentatively fits TRBD1 or TRBD2 (6 bases each). The V end was cut by 5 bases, the J end by 0 bases, with 14 bases between. CDR1 and CDR2 (germline): LGHNA, YNFKEQ. The CDR3 covers 16 residues. The CDR3 reads CASSGGGGNSYNEQFF. The CDR3 bases are TGTGCCAGCAGCGGCGGAGGGGGGAACTCCTACAATGAGCAGTTCTTC.

In its sample, this clone was seen a few times. A read error may be the cause here, since a much bigger clone is one base away. V is TRBV11-1 and J is TRBJ2-1; 8 nucleotides match TRBD2. This CDR3 contains 15 residues. CDR1 SGHAT and CDR2 FQDESV come from the germline V gene (reference sequence). V trimming: 5 bases; J trimming: 3 bases; junction bases outside the gene matches: 6. The DNA of the CDR3 is TGTGCCAGCAGCCAGACTAGCGTCCTCTACAATGAGCAGTTCTTC. Its protein product is CASSQTSVLYNEQFF.

The table lists this clone with many counts. The chain employs TRBV5-1 and TRBJ2-2; weak D call: TRBD1 (6 bases). The CDR3 runs to 14 residues. The V end was cut by 1 base, the J end by 5 bases, with 9 bases between. Germline CDR1 and CDR2: SGHRS and YFSETQ. CDR3 bases: TGCGCCAGCAGCTTGTCCCAGGGGACCGGGGAGCTGTTTTTT. Translating gives CASSLSQGTGELFF.

This clone was seen repeatedly, ten times or more. The chain is built from TRBV24-1 and TRBJ2-1; weak D call: TRBD2 (7 bases). Trimming shortened V by 4 bases and J by 5 bases, and 20 bases separated the two germline ends. Germline V gene sequence: CDR1 KGHDR, CDR2 SFDVKD. The CDR3 runs 17 residues. This CDR3 is CATSDPNRGAKDNEQFF. CDR3 bases: TGTGCCACCAGTGACCCAAACCGGGGGGCGAAGGACAATGAGCAGTTCTTC.

The chain carries TRBV5-1 and TRBJ1-2; no clear D. Looked up from germline, CDR1 is SGHRS and CDR2 is YFSETQ. The CDR3 covers 14 residues. V lost 0 bases, J lost 6 bases, and 12 bases lay in between. This CDR3 reads CASSLGYGYDGYTF. Written as DNA, the CDR3 is TGCGCCAGCAGCTTGGGTTATGGGTACGATGGCTACACCTTC.